The 4 T cell receptor beta chains reported below all come from one sample, sequenced in a study of T-cell memory formation after mild COVID-19. TCRdb itself ran the 5' RACE reads through MiXCR, one entry per CDR3 protein. The table includes 150,000 to 200,000 distinct CDR3 sequences, around 18% detected once. The sample consisted of PBMCs or a T cell subset sorted from them (not recorded which). The receptors stem from a man younger than 30 who had mild COVID-19 (a few samples of this study predate the infection). Cell type and time point are not known.

This clonotype was counted a few times. The chain carries TRBV5-1 and TRBJ2-5; TRBD1 matches at 7 bases. Germline CDR1 reads SGHRS; CDR2 reads YFSETQ. V lost 4 bases to trimming and J lost 5 bases; unmatched junction nucleotides: 8. The length of the CDR3 is 14 residues. In DNA, the CDR3 is TGCGCCAGCAGCCCTAGACAGGGTGGGGAGACCCAGTACTTC. This sequence encodes CASSPRQGGETQYF. The variable domain in full, completed from reference TRBV5-1 and TRBJ2-5, reads KAGVTQTPRYLIKTRGQQVTLSCSPISGHRSVSWYQQTPGQGLQFLFEYFSETQRNKGNFPGRFSGRQFSNSRSEMNVSTLELGDSALYLCASSPRQGGETQYFGPGTRLLVL.

J is TRBJ1-2 and V is TRBV20-1; D is uncertain. Germline CDR1 and CDR2: DFQATT and SNEGSKA (reference sequence). CDR3 length equals 13 residues. V shed 2 bases and J shed 2 bases, with 9 bases lying between them. DNA of the CDR3: TGCAGTGCTAGACAGGCCCTCAACTATGGCTACACCTTC. This gives the protein CSARQALNYGYTF.

This rearrangement joins TRBV27 to TRBJ1-1; D might be TRBD1 (6 bases). The germline CDR1 and CDR2 sequences are MNHEY and SMNVEV (reference sequence). This CDR3 region has 11 residues. The V end was cut by 5 bases, the J end by 8 bases, with 9 bases between. The CDR3 DNA follows: TGTGCCAGCAGTCAACAGGGAGAAGCTTTCTTT. Its protein is CASSQQGEAFF.

This clonotype was picked up a small number of times. The chain links TRBV29-1 to TRBJ1-1; D gene ambiguous. The CDR3 sequence is 16 residues long. V was trimmed by 1 base and J by 6 bases, leaving 21 bases between them. Per the germline V gene, CDR1 is SQVTM and CDR2 is ANQGSEA. The CDR3 loop reads CSVEASGYVPNSEAFF. CDR3 sequence (DNA): TGCAGCGTTGAAGCCTCGGGGTACGTCCCCAACTCTGAAGCTTTCTTT. Together with reference TRBV29-1 and TRBJ1-1, the CDR3 gives the full variable domain: SAVISQKPSRDICQRGTSLTIQCQVDSQVTMMFWYRQQPGQSLTLIATANQGSEATYESGFVIDKFPISRPNLTFSTLTVSNMSPEDSSIYLCSVEASGYVPNSEAFFGQGTRLTVV.